This T cell receptor (beta chain) stems from a study of OX40 agonist ivuxolimab in advanced cancers. Across the study: Averaging 60 years in age, with a range of 23 to 79, the cohort was approximately 83% male. General observations from the study: Low normalized T-cell clonal expansion was also seen in some nonresponders. At 0.1 to 3.0 mg/kg and by week 6, clonal expansion occurred in CD4+ and CD8+ blood T cells.

For this clone: What it binds is not known.

Method: immunoSEQ multiplex PCR; TCRdb's copy keeps in-frame clones and lacks some. The sample includes more than 75,000 clones, 70% to 90% of them seen just once. The CDR3 is made up of 12 amino acids. Germline CDR1 is MNHEY and CDR2 is SVGAGI. The ends were cut back, 5 bases at V and 0 bases at J, with 4 bases in the middle. The source is an adult with an advanced solid tumor such as melanoma, head and neck, liver or kidney cancer. The source material was CD4+ or CD8+ T cells sorted from blood, sampled in a trial of the OX40 agonist ivuxolimab. The chain links TRBV6-5 to TRBJ1-2; D gene ambiguous. This CDR3 reads CASSRTNYGYTF. CDR3 sequence (DNA): TGTGCCAGCAGTCGGACTAACTATGGCTACACCTTC.